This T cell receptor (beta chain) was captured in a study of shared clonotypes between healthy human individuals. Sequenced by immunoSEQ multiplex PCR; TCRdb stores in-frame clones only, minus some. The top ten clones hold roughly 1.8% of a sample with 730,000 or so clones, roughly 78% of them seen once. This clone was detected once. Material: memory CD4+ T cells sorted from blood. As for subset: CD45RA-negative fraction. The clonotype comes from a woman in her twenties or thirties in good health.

In DNA form, the CDR3 reads TGTGCCAGCAGTAGGAGGGAGGGACTCTCTGGGGCCAACGTCCTGACTTTC. Translation gives CASSRREGLSGANVLTF. The genes are TRBV27 and TRBJ2-6; 7 bases agree with TRBD2. The germline V gene has CDR1 MNHEY and CDR2 SMNVEV (reference sequence). This CDR3 has 17 residues. V was pared by 5 bases and J by 0 bases, with 7 bases of the junction left unmatched.